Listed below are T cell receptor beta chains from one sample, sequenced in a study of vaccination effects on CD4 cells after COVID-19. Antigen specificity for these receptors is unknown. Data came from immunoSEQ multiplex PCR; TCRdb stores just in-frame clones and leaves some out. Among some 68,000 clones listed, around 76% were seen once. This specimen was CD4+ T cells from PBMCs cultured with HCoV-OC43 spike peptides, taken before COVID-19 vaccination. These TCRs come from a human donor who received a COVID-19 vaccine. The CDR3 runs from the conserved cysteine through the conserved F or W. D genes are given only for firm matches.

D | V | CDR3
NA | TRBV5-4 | CASSLGQMNTEAFF
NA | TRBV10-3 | CAISESKGGPDTQYF
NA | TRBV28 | CASSVSPATHEQFF
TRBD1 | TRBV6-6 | CASRNRGEKLFF
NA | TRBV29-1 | CSADRIEAFF
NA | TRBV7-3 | CASSPRPQETQYF
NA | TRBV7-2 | CASSEGGDRGTQYF
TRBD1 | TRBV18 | CASSPDRGRGETQYF
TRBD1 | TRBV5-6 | CASSSPGQGSGYTF
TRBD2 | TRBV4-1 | CASSPRFQRGMYEQFF
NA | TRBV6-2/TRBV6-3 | CASSYVPVKETQYF
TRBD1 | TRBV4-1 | CASSQGANQPQHF
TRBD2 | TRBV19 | CASRGGTDTQYF
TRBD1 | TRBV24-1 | CATSDPGTGLVETQYF
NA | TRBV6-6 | CASSRSGGVSEKLFF
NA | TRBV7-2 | CASSRAANTEAFF
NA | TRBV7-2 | CASSRQMNTEAFF
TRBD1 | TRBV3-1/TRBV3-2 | CASTGGSGNTIYF
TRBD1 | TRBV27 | CASSLSVTGYTGELFF
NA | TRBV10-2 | CASGSHSNQPQHF
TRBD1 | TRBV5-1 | CASSSGGTNSGANVLTF
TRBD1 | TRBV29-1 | CSVGDRGRFDTQYF
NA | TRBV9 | CASSVVPGGANVLTF
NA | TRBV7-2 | CASNFDPSGETQYF
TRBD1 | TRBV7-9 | CASSPWGTANTEAFF
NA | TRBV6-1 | CASREAGAGANVLTF
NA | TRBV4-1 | CASSQPGEGPDTQYF